The entry below gives a single T cell receptor (beta chain) sequence along with its context. Its antigen is not known. This record comes from a study of cytomegalovirus exposure and HLA in healthy donors. PCR was performed using 60 Vbeta and 13 Jbeta primers. The protocol was immunoSEQ multiplex PCR, while the TCRdb copy is restricted to in-frame clones and leaves out a portion. The sample includes about 76,000 clones, about four fifths seen only once; the top ten take around 9.3%. The study's findings and limits: Most of the TCR beta V segments (in an earlier analysis) were productive either about 87% or about 30% of the time.

The V and J ends lost 3 bases and 6 bases respectively, with 6 bases between them. The CDR3 has 13 amino acids. From germline, CDR1 is LNHDA and CDR2 SQIVND (reference sequence). The clonotype comes from a woman aged 40 to 49 in good health and CMV-seropositive. V and J are TRBV19 and TRBJ1-6; no firm D call. Specimen: PBMCs. CDR3 in amino acids: CASSMMANSPLHF. DNA for the CDR3: TGTGCCAGTAGTATGATGGCTAATTCACCCCTCCACTTT.